This TCR beta chain was retrieved from a study of memory CD4+ T cells and cytomegalovirus serostatus. The sort gate was single viable CD3+CD4+CD8-CD45RO+ cells for memory CD4+ T cells. Trimming removed 5 bases at V and 3 bases at J, with 13 bases between. This CDR3 contains 15 residues. CDR1 and CDR2 from the germline V gene are SEHNR and FQNEAQ (reference sequence). The table came from immunoSEQ multiplex PCR; TCRdb's copy has only in-frame clones and leaves some out. The table has under 50,000 clones, about three quarters seen once; the top ten hold 0.7% to 0.8%. V usage is TRBV7-9 and J usage is TRBJ1-4; D call uncertain. Sequencing used memory CD4+ T cells from blood. The TCR originated in an adult in good health and CMV-seronegative. CDR3 nucleotide sequence: TGTGCCAGCAGCATAAATTCTGGGGCTAATGAAAAACTGTTTTTT. It is translated as CASSINSGANEKLFF.